One and the same sample provided the 9 T cell receptor beta chains below, sequenced in a study of blood T cell repertoires in COVID-19. The method was immunoSEQ multiplex PCR; TCRdb's version includes in-frame clones alone and lacks a portion of them. The sample consists of over 150,000 clones, approximately 84% of them appearing once. Material for sequencing was PBMCs or T cells enriched from blood (not recorded which). These TCRs come from a woman in her twenties or thirties who had recovered from COVID-19.

The CDR3: CASSRAGGIQETQYF. CDR3 in DNA: TGTGCCAGTAGTAGAGCGGGAGGGATCCAAGAGACCCAGTACTTC. J is TRBJ2-5 and V is TRBV19; 10 positions match TRBD2. The CDR3 is 15 residues long. V dropped 4 bases and J dropped 1; count of bases not matched to a gene: 3. The germline gives CDR1 LNHDA, CDR2 SQIVND (reference sequence).

The gene calls are TRBV7-9 and TRBJ2-7; no clear D. The CDR3 is 12 amino acids. From germline, CDR1 is SEHNR and CDR2 FQNEAQ (reference sequence). Deletions cut 5 bases from V and 6 bases from J, with 11 bases between. The CDR3 sequence: CASSVPLGEQYV. The CDR3 nucleotides are TGTGCCAGCAGCGTCCCGCTCGGCGAGCAGTACGTC.

V and J are TRBV28 and TRBJ1-1; D might be TRBD1 (6 bases). Germline-derived CDR1 and CDR2 are MDHEN and SYDVKM. The ends were cut back, 6 bases at V and 7 bases at J, with 15 bases in the middle. The CDR3 has 13 amino acids. CDR3 loop: CASRRTALYEAFF. CDR3 in DNA: TGTGCCAGCAGGAGGACAGCCCTCTATGAAGCTTTCTTT.

The J gene is TRBJ1-2, the V gene TRBV10-3, with a tentative D call TRBD1 (6 bases). The germline V gene has CDR1 ENHRY and CDR2 SYGVKD. The CDR3 sequence is 14 residues long. The V and J ends lost 5 bases and 1 base respectively, with 11 bases between them. CDR3 DNA: TGTGCCATCAGTTCCAGGGGTGGTAACTATGGCTACACCTTC. It encodes CAISSRGGNYGYTF.

This chain connects TRBV7-9 to TRBJ1-1, with 9 bases lining up with TRBD1. This CDR3 spans 15 amino acids. In germline, CDR1 is SEHNR, CDR2 FQNEAQ (reference sequence). V trimming: 6 bases; J trimming: 2 bases; junction bases outside the gene matches: 7. CDR3: CASRPGQGFNTEAFF. CDR3 nucleotide sequence: TGTGCCAGCAGGCCCGGACAGGGGTTCAACACTGAAGCTTTCTTT.

This clone came up once. This chain uses TRBV7-9 with TRBJ1-1, with unresolved D. V was cut by 2 bases and J by 3 bases, with 7 bases left in between. The CDR3 totals 13 residues. CDR1 and CDR2 from the germline V gene are SEHNR and FQNEAQ (reference sequence). The CDR3 coding sequence is TGTGCCAGCAGCTTAAGCACCCACACTGAAGCTTTCTTT. It is translated as CASSLSTHTEAFF.

This sequence joins TRBV7-3 and TRBJ2-7; possibly TRBD2 for D (6 bases). CDR3 length equals 19 residues. In germline, CDR1 is SGHTA, CDR2 FQGTGA. V was clipped by 4 bases and J by 2 bases, with 27 bases between them. CDR3: CASSSSLRGSVGGAYEQYF. CDR3 in DNA: TGTGCCAGCAGCTCATCCTTAAGGGGTTCGGTGGGGGGAGCCTACGAGCAGTACTTC.

This clone was counted at least ten times. This chain uses TRBV9 with TRBJ1-1; D might be TRBD1 (5 bases). Germline CDR1 is SGDLS and CDR2 is YYNGEE. V was cut by 0 bases and J by 11 bases, with 14 bases left in between. The CDR3 contains 13 residues. As DNA, the CDR3 is TGTGCCAGCAGCGTAGGGGGGGGACCCACGGCTTTCTTT. This gives the protein CASSVGGGPTAFF.

This clone was observed a single time. The chain employs TRBV21-1 and TRBJ2-4; TRBD2, the table's D call, was not compared with the DNA. TRBV21-1 counts as a pseudogene. The CDR3 has 16 residues. The CDR3 sequence: CASRGLAGGSGHIQYF. CDR3 coding DNA: TGTGCCAGCAGGGGACTAGCGGGAGGAAGCGGGCACATTCAGTACTTC.